The rows below give T cell receptor beta chains drawn from one sample of a study of T-cell reconstitution after alpha-beta-depleted transplantation in children. TCRdb independently ran MiXCR on the PCR reads; one entry per CDR3 protein. The table records nearly 350,000 distinct CDR3 sequences, around 15% of them present only once. The sequences come from PBMCs, mostly from graft donor cells, collected 360 days after TCRalphabeta/CD19-depleted stem cell transplant. Receptors originate from a male patient aged 2-15 years who had a stem cell transplant for acute lymphoblastic leukemia, so the T cells may come from the graft donor. Each CDR3 is given with its conserved first and last residue. D genes are given only for firm matches. Where a row states a size, it is once, few, many or the class of an expanded clone; other rows omit it.

clone_size | j_call | v_call | d_call | cdr3_aa | cdr3_nt
few | TRBJ2-3 | TRBV11-2 | TRBD2 | CASTPGRRTSGGKQYF | TGTGCCAGCACCCCCGGGCGCCGGACTAGCGGGGGAAAGCAGTATTTT
NA | TRBJ1-5 | TRBV6-5 | NA | CASRKSFGTTSNQPQHF | TGTGCCAGCAGAAAAAGTTTTGGGACAACAAGCAATCAGCCCCAGCATTTT
many | TRBJ2-5 | TRBV25-1 | NA | CASSVFVGRPETQYF | TGTGCCAGCAGTGTCTTTGTGGGTAGACCGGAGACCCAGTACTTC
NA | TRBJ1-6 | TRBV12-3/TRBV12-4 | TRBD1 | CASSSRTGGLSPLHF | TGTGCCAGCAGTTCGAGAACAGGGGGGCTTTCACCCCTCCACTTT
NA | TRBJ1-2 | TRBV29-1 | TRBD1 | CSVGGHRDSYGYTF | TGCAGCGTTGGGGGACACCGGGACAGCTATGGCTACACCTTC
few | TRBJ2-7 | TRBV21-1 | NA | CASSTPGLTYEQYF | TGTGCCAGCAGCACTCCGGGACTAACCTACGAGCAGTACTTC
NA | TRBJ2-7 | TRBV7-9 | TRBD1 | CASTPLDRVYEQYF | TGTGCCAGCACCCCACTTGACAGGGTCTACGAGCAGTACTTC
many | TRBJ2-3 | TRBV7-8 | NA | CASSRGVVDYTDTQYF | TGTGCCAGCAGCCGCGGGGTGGTGGACTACACAGATACGCAGTATTTT
few | TRBJ1-1 | TRBV5-1 | NA | CASSLAPLDRGTEAFF | TGCGCCAGCAGCTTGGCGCCCCTTGACAGAGGAACTGAAGCTTTCTTT
NA | TRBJ1-2 | TRBV28 | NA | CASSPPGHWDGYTF | TGTGCCAGCAGTCCTCCCGGACACTGGGATGGCTACACCTTC
once | TRBJ2-7 | TRBV28 | NA | CASKGPSRSYEQYF | TGTGCCAGCAAGGGCCCTAGCCGCTCCTACGAGCAGTACTTC
NA | TRBJ2-7 | TRBV5-1 | TRBD1 | CASRSGQGLPYEQYF | TGCGCCAGCAGATCCGGACAGGGCTTGCCCTACGAGCAGTACTTC
NA | TRBJ2-1 | TRBV19 | NA | CASSRGTLSSYNEQFF | TGTGCCAGTAGTAGAGGGACTTTGAGCTCCTACAATGAGCAGTTCTTC
few | TRBJ2-7 | TRBV4-3 | TRBD1 | CASSLDRSHSYEQYF | TGCGCCAGCAGCCTGGACAGGTCCCACTCCTACGAGCAGTACTTC
NA | TRBJ2-2 | TRBV29-1 | TRBD2 | CSVGLAGAYTGELFF | TGCAGCGTTGGACTAGCGGGAGCTTATACCGGGGAGCTGTTTTTT
few | TRBJ2-7 | TRBV6-2/TRBV6-3 | TRBD1 | CASSYWDRGHPIREQYF | TGTGCCAGCAGTTACTGGGACAGGGGGCATCCCATAAGGGAGCAGTACTTC
few | TRBJ1-6 | TRBV20-1 | NA | CSASAELGSPLHF | TGCAGTGCTAGCGCTGAATTGGGTTCACCCCTCCACTTT
NA | TRBJ2-3 | TRBV28 | NA | CASAQIRRGLTQYF | TGTGCCAGTGCCCAAATACGGCGGGGGCTTACGCAGTATTTT
few | TRBJ1-2 | TRBV11-2 | TRBD1 | CASSSSRDRSGAF | TGTGCCAGCAGCTCGTCCCGGGACAGGTCCGGGGCCTTC
NA | TRBJ2-5 | TRBV6-1 | TRBD2 | CASAVGTSGRKETQYF | TGTGCCAGCGCCGTCGGGACTAGCGGGAGGAAGGAGACCCAGTACTTC
many | TRBJ2-3 | TRBV9 | NA | CASSVADTQYF | TGTGCCAGCAGCGTGGCAGATACGCAGTATTTT
few | TRBJ2-3 | TRBV10-3 | TRBD1 | CAISGHSWTGVTDTQYF | TGTGCCATCAGTGGTCATTCGTGGACAGGGGTCACAGATACGCAGTATTTT
NA | TRBJ1-4 | TRBV18 | NA | CASSRSAATNEKLFF | TGTGCCAGCTCACGGTCCGCCGCAACTAATGAAAAACTGTTTTTT
NA | TRBJ2-7 | TRBV27 | NA | CASSPLAGEQYF | TGTGCCAGCAGCCCACTCGCCGGCGAGCAGTACTTC
few | TRBJ1-1 | TRBV18 | NA | CASSPEAFLEAFF | TGTGCCAGCTCACCAGAGGCCTTCCTTGAAGCTTTCTTT
NA | TRBJ2-1 | TRBV20-1 | TRBD1 | CRGTGYNEQFF | TGCAGGGGGACAGGGTACAATGAGCAGTTCTTC
NA | TRBJ2-1 | TRBV10-2 | TRBD2 | CANLAGGRYNEQFF | TGCGCCAACCTAGCGGGAGGAAGATACAATGAGCAGTTCTTC
few | TRBJ2-3 | TRBV24-1 | TRBD2 | CATSDGLAGGVDTQYF | TGTGCCACCAGTGATGGCCTAGCGGGAGGGGTCGATACGCAGTATTTT
few | TRBJ2-7 | TRBV28 | NA | CASSFGWYEQYF | TGTGCCAGCAGCTTTGGGTGGTACGAGCAGTACTTC
few | TRBJ2-4 | TRBV10-3 | NA | CAISGGNIQYF | TGTGCCATCAGTGGGGGGAACATTCAGTACTTC
many | TRBJ2-1 | TRBV12-3/TRBV12-4 | NA | CASSLWTRDEQFF | TGTGCCAGCAGTTTATGGACTCGAGATGAGCAGTTCTTC
NA | TRBJ2-1 | TRBV29-1 | TRBD2 | CSVERLAGDREQFF | TGCAGCGTTGAAAGACTAGCGGGGGATAGAGAGCAGTTCTTC
many | TRBJ2-5 | TRBV20-1 | NA | CSASGMETQYF | TGCAGTGCTAGTGGGATGGAGACCCAGTACTTC
few | TRBJ2-1 | TRBV4-2 | NA | CASSLQRGWEDNEQFF | TGTGCCAGCAGCCTCCAACGGGGGTGGGAGGACAATGAGCAGTTCTTC
few | TRBJ2-1 | TRBV15 | NA | CATSRGYNEQFF | TGTGCCACCAGCAGAGGGTACAATGAGCAGTTCTTC
few | TRBJ2-5 | TRBV11-2 | TRBD1 | CASSPRQGETQYF | TGTGCCAGCAGCCCGAGACAGGGTGAGACCCAGTACTTC